This T cell receptor (beta chain) was recovered during a study of cytomegalovirus exposure and HLA in healthy donors. Study-wide findings and caveats: The study dropped some indistinguishable V segments, TRBV6-2 and TRBV6-3 among them. TCR beta chain V- and J-gene trimming was linked, in a later analysis, to a missense variant in DCLRE1C.

PCR employed 60 Vbeta and 13 Jbeta primers. TCRdb's copy holds only in-frame clones and misses some; the assay was immunoSEQ multiplex PCR. The sample lists about 120,000 clones; about 80% were seen once. This CDR3 spans 15 amino acids. V lost 6 bases, J lost 2 bases, and 7 bases stayed unmatched. Germline CDR1 and CDR2: WNHNN and SYGVQD (reference sequence). A remark on this clone: The antigen is not known.

Source material: PBMCs. The chain is built from TRBV10-1 and TRBJ2-3, with 8 bases fitting TRBD2. The receptor comes from a man aged 25-45 years in good health and CMV-seropositive. CDR3 amino acids: CASSSGTSVTDTQYF. The CDR3 coding sequence is TGCGCCAGCAGCTCCGGGACTAGTGTCACAGATACGCAGTATTTT.